These 5 T cell receptor beta chains came from one sample sequenced in a study of blood T cell repertoires in COVID-19. The protocol was immunoSEQ multiplex PCR, while the TCRdb copy is restricted to in-frame clones and leaves out a portion. The repertoire holds roughly 20,000 clones, 83% seen once, with over 6.5% in the top ten. Sequenced input: peripheral blood. All receptors come from a human donor in a cohort sampled during active COVID-19.

This clone was observed a few times. As DNA, the CDR3 is TGTGCCAGCAGCTTAGAAGGACTGAATTCTGGCTACACCTTC. This translates into CASSLEGLNSGYTF. The chain joins TRBV11-3 to TRBJ1-2; D is unclear. The CDR3 sequence is 14 residues long. CDR1 and CDR2 (germline): SGHNT, YENEEA. V lost 0 bases, J lost 7 bases, and 12 bases lay in between.

V gene TRBV10-3 combines with J gene TRBJ1-5; TRBD1 is a possible D gene (6 bases). The CDR3 spans 12 residues. V was pared by 10 bases and J by 3 bases, with 10 bases between. CDR1 ENHRY and CDR2 SYGVKD come from the germline V gene. CDR3 DNA: TGTGCCACCTGGGACACCAATCAGCCCCAGCATTTT. Translation gives CATWDTNQPQHF.

The chain has TRBV7-2 and TRBJ1-4; TRBD1 is a possible D gene (6 bases). The CDR3 is made up of 17 amino acids. The germline CDR1 and CDR2 sequences are SGHTA and FQGNSA. The ends were cut back, 5 bases at V and 3 bases at J, with 19 bases in the middle. The chain's CDR3 is CASSDGRNNRANEKLFF. CDR3 in DNA: TGTGCCAGCAGCGACGGACGGAATAACAGGGCTAATGAAAAACTGTTTTTT.

This clone was observed once. The rearrangement uses TRBV4-1 and TRBJ2-7; 8 nucleotides align to TRBD1. This CDR3 comprises 14 residues. CDR1 is MGHRA, CDR2 YSYEKL, per germline. V shed 1 base and J 5 bases; nucleotides not matched to a gene: 4. This chain's CDR3 is CASSQVPDRDEQYF. CDR3 sequence (DNA): TGCGCCAGCAGCCAAGTGCCGGACAGGGACGAGCAGTACTTC.

The genes are TRBV5-1 and TRBJ2-2; 12 nucleotides line up with TRBD2. The CDR3 extends over 16 amino acids. Trimming cost V 4 bases and J 1 base; bases outside gene matches: 2. The germline gives CDR1 SGHRS, CDR2 YFSETQ. Written as DNA, the CDR3 is TGCGCCAGCAGCACTAGCGGGGGGTTGAACACCGGGGAGCTGTTTTTT. Its translation is CASSTSGGLNTGELFF.